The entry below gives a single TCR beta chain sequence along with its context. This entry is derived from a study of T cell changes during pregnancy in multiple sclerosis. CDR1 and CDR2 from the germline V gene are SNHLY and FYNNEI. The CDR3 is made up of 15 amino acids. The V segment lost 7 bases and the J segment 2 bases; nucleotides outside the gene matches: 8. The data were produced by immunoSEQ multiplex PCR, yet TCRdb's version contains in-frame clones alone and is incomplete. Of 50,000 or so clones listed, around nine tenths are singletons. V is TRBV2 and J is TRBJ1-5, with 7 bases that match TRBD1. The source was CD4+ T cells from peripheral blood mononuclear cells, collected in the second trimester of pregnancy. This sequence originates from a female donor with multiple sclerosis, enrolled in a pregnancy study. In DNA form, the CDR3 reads TGTGCCAGCAAATCGGACAGGTGGGGCAATCAGCCCCAGCATTTT. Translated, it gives CASKSDRWGNQPQHF.